The sequence of this T cell receptor beta chain was determined in a study of tumor-infiltrating lymphocytes in primary liver carcinoma. Study as a whole: Those enrolled were patients of both sexes, who were aged 30 to 69 years. Findings and limits, study-wide: Tumor top-250-clone fraction significantly exceeded that of blood (p = 0.039).

Germline DNA was also extracted, and blood RNA derived from unsorted whole blood. Infection with HBV was chronic in patients; they were treatment-naive. About 4 milliliters of peripheral blood were gathered ahead of the operation. The CDR3 covers 12 residues. Germline loops: CDR1 SQVTM, CDR2 ANQGSEA. For this clonotype: Its antigen is unidentified. This could be a read error, since a much larger clone is one nucleotide away.

Production of TCR beta cDNA used around 0.45 ug total RNA together with a constant-region primer. Slightly modified ARM-PCR served as the procedure for the TCR beta libraries. These libraries came from three rounds of nested multiplex PCR. Rounds one and two of PCR, each of roughly 11 cycles, were primed with TRBV1-TRBV30 forward primers and a C-beta reverse primer. TCRdb re-analysed the multiplex PCR reads in MiXCR, keeping a single row per CDR3 protein. The sample lists approximately 310,000 distinct CDR3 sequences, roughly 60% seen once, with around 9.5% in the top ten. The receptor was isolated from a man in his forties with primary liver carcinoma and hepatitis B virus infection. The chain has TRBV29-1 and TRBJ1-1; a possible D gene is TRBD1 (6 bases). The sequenced sample consisted of peripheral blood. CDR3 sequence: CAGAGGNTEASF. The CDR3 DNA reads TGCGCGGGGGCGGGGGGTAACACTGAAGCTTCCTTT.